This T cell receptor beta chain was identified in a study of cytomegalovirus exposure and HLA in healthy donors (TCRdb year 2017). Turning to the overall study: An earlier analysis of approximately 550 of the donors reported 250 to 300 Gb of sequence data and roughly 100 million unique TCR beta sequences from about 180 million T cells. Of the roughly 400 genotyped donors, less than 85% were placed in the genetic ancestry cluster associated with self-reported Caucasian donors. A later genetic analysis used genome-wide SNP genotypes for about 60% of the roughly 670 donors, treating that subset as a discovery cohort. HLA typing included class I and class II loci at four-digit resolution. The study used immunosequencing to profile the T cell repertoires of 666 subjects and linked those repertoires to cytomegalovirus serostatus. Alongside the repertoire data, information on donor age, sex, ethnicity and CMV serostatus was compiled. Approximately 310 gigabases of sequencing data and approximately 84 million unique TCR sequences were included in an early release covering about 700 HLA-typed donors. Because of strong linkage in the cohort, roughly five DR-DQ haplotypes were treated as single units for association and clustering. The study aimed to test whether signatures of past pathogen exposure could be identified by cataloging public T cell receptors. Among around 400 genotyped donors of the cohort, an average of around 220,000 unique TCR beta nucleotide sequences was sequenced per donor, of which about 18% were non-productive. The number of donors typed differed by locus, with 629-630 for A, B, C, DRB1 and DQB1, 522 for DQA1, about 610 for DPA1, and 400 to 490 for DPB1. To predict cytomegalovirus infection status, the study combined high-throughput TCR immunosequencing, statistical association of individual TCRs with disease status, and machine learning. Rather than using new phenotypic data, the later analysis identified candidate immune exposures from TCR beta sequences and from how often those sequences occurred across donors. To study patterns of TCR occurrence, a later analysis re-analyzed previously published TCR beta repertoires from 650 to 750 donors and added high-resolution HLA genotyping. An earlier analysis of about 600 of the donors used high-throughput TCR beta sequencing to judge whether each TCR beta V gene segment behaved as functional or pseudogenic. Besides the first cohort of approximately 710 subjects, a separate validation cohort made up of 95 to 150 different subjects was used. All discovery cohort repertoires had been generated using a single sequencing platform.

Here is what the overall study found, with its caveats: It was suggested by the authors that the approach could potentially be generalized to other disease states and immunological phenotypes. In the study, 150 to 200 TCR beta chains were listed as associated with cytomegalovirus. The sequencing pipeline was judged likely to have produced a cluster of highly shared sequence variants as a technical artifact. Most TCR sequences were seen in very few donors, while some public TCRs were found in many individuals. Some IMGT-functional V segments, including TRBV6-2 and TRBV6-3, could not be distinguished by the 87-base-pair reads and were therefore excluded. Because counts were too low, seventeen rarely observed V segments, including chromosome 9 orphons, were excluded from the earlier analysis of several hundred of the donors. Roughly uniform sequencing depth across donors was assumed in presence/absence analyses, although this assumption may not hold. In a later analysis, HLA-associated TCR beta chains were found to be more clonally expanded and to have lower generation probabilities than equally common non-associated chains. Most CMV-associated TCR beta chains appeared to be HLA-restricted in a later analysis, and the HLA associations seemed to be driven largely by CMV exposure. Because HLA typing was unavailable for some donors at each locus, only the typed subset was used in association tests. A later genetic analysis reported fewer N-insertions in productive TCRs among donors in an Asian-associated ancestry cluster than the roughly 620-donor mean. In a later analysis, the rate of TCR association differed among HLA loci, with DRB1 alleles having the most associated TCRs and HLA-C alleles having the fewest. Assigning TCR associations to individual alleles was difficult when HLA alleles, especially DR and DQ, strongly co-occurred. In an earlier analysis of 587 of the donors, most TCR beta V segments appeared in productive rearrangements about 90% or about 30% of the time, broadly matching IMGT annotations. Specific HLA alleles were associated with over 15,000 TCR beta sequences at a false discovery rate of 0.05 in a later analysis. In vitro tests confirmed that a few of the cytomegalovirus-associated TCR beta chains recognize cytomegalovirus antigens. Immune exposure information for the cohort was limited to CMV serostatus. V-gene and J-gene trimming of TCR beta chains was associated with a missense DCLRE1C variant in a later genetic analysis, and the association was replicated in an independent cohort. The classifier was reported to diagnose cytomegalovirus status with high specificity and sensitivity in both the original and validation cohorts. Only TCR beta chains were sequenced in this cohort, and the absence of alpha or paired-chain data limited detectable features. A further reported finding was that TCR beta sequences accurately predicted the HLA-A and HLA-B alleles for most subjects in the first cohort. Linkage disequilibrium might explain the correlated functional status among segregating V segments, but an unknown experimental factor could not be excluded. In a later analysis, several top co-occurrence clusters were reported to appear linked to parvovirus B19, influenza, CMV and Epstein-Barr virus.

Library method: the immunoSEQ multiplex PCR assay. The multiplex PCR relied on a mix of 60 forward primers for TCR Vbeta segments and 13 reverse primers for TCR Jbeta segments. The CDR3 region of rearranged TCR beta genes was amplified from genomic DNA by a multiplex PCR assay. The Illumina HiSeq System was used to sequence the amplified TCR beta libraries as 87-base-pair reads. Per the original workflow: A later analysis counted tens of millions of unique TCR beta chains across the 700 or so repertoires, and some 12 million of these chains were shared by at least two donors. To remove PCR and sequencing errors, raw reads were error-corrected and collapsed into unique sequences using a nearest-neighbor algorithm that merged closely related sequences. Alignment of CDR3 sequences to IMGT reference sequences was used to assign V, D and J gene segments. For a sequence to be retained, a match of at least six nucleotides was required to both a V gene segment and a J gene segment. A rearrangement counted as productive if the CDR3 had no stop codons and remained in frame with V and J, and every other rearrangement counted as non-productive. CDR3 was defined according to IMGT convention as the region running from the second conserved V-encoded cysteine to the conserved J-encoded phenylalanine. The earlier analysis of around 640 of the donors excluded sequences that lacked an unambiguous match to a single V gene segment. An earlier analysis of several hundred of the donors called V segments functional above 56.7% productive rearrangements and segregating when the between-donor standard deviation exceeded 5%. A statistical classification framework was built to diagnose cytomegalovirus status from the catalog of TCR beta chain sequences. In a later analysis, TCR nucleotide sequences were compared against IMGT/GENE-DB human TR gene sequences so that V and J genes could be assigned. Using the TCRdist pipeline, a later analysis assigned CDR3 sequences along with most-parsimonious VDJ recombination scenarios. In a later analysis, each TCR beta chain was defined by its CDR3 amino acid sequence together with its V-gene family, and reads without a unique V-gene family were excluded. A later analysis removed several hundred highly shared, low-generation-probability nucleotide sequences to deal with suspected cross-contamination and a sequencing artifact. For each public chain, a later analysis derived a clonal expansion index from normalized ranks of inferred template counts within each repertoire. In a later analysis, generation probabilities were computed with a VDJ recombination model fitted to out-of-frame rearrangements, and the resulting probabilities were checked against IGoR. Hypergeometric tests were used in a later analysis to score TCR-TCR, TCR-HLA and TCR-CMV co-occurrence, with a repertoire-size bias correction applied to the TCR pairs. False discovery rates were estimated in a later analysis by permuting HLA or CMV assignments 20 times. In a later analysis, co-occurring TCRs were grouped with DBSCAN, and TCRdist sequence similarity was added when clustering was performed within HLA-allele-positive subsets. For co-occurrence clustering, repertoires with fewer than 30,000 or more than 120,000 public chains were excluded, along with four or five repertoires with anomalous nucleotide sharing. TCRdb took over this immuneACCESS table, retaining in-frame rearrangements with V and J assigned. Such tables are incomplete; in checked studies, under half of the missing clones stem from an unresolved V gene, and the remainder is unexplained. The DNA was the basis for D and trimming; V, J and clone size are from that table. Recorded for this sample are 100,000 to 150,000 clones; roughly 78% of them occurred a single time. Clones ranked in the top ten supply 1% of the sample.

In the germline V gene, CDR1 corresponds to SQVTM and CDR2 to ANQGSEA. Trimming takes 6 bases off V and 7 bases off J; junction bases not matched to a gene: 5. The CDR3 numbers 12 residues from cysteine through phenylalanine. The entry retains the CDR3 DNA only, 36 bases that are in frame from base 1. The cohort comprised fewer than 700 healthy bone marrow donors. Cohort members were all nominally healthy when sampled, although unrecorded immune exposures were likely present. The donor tested CMV seronegative, placing the donor among the 350 or so seronegative members of the cohort. Each donor provided a peripheral blood sample, and peripheral blood mononuclear cells were used for TCR beta sequencing. The Qiagen DNeasy Blood Extraction Kit was used to extract genomic DNA from the blood cell samples. Worth noting for this clone: Its antigen remains unidentified. The record has no base qualities; no much larger clone is one base away.

Here the chain combines TRBV29-1 and TRBJ1-2; the central 10 bases match TRBD1. Input material: PBMCs. The source is a man between 40 and 49 years old in good health and CMV-seronegative. The DNA is as follows: TGCAGCGTGGGACAGGGGTTAGGTGGCTACACCTTC. It is translated as CSVGQGLGGYTF. Full variable domain (CDR3 extended with the reference TRBV29-1 and TRBJ1-2 proteins): SAVISQKPSRDICQRGTSLTIQCQVDSQVTMMFWYRQQPGQSLTLIATANQGSEATYESGFVIDKFPISRPNLTFSTLTVSNMSPEDSSIYLCSVGQGLGGYTFGSGTRLTVV.